This TCR beta chain originates from a study of blood T cells in healthy people across ages. A sample-barcoded 5' primer and a J-beta primer mix were used in a second PCR of roughly 6 to 12 cycles. There were at least 2.5 million CDR3-containing paired-end reads obtained from each sample. Each CDR3 protein is one row after TCRdb ran MiXCR on the 5' RACE reads. The table records fewer than 950,000 distinct CDR3 sequences, less than 70% of them present only once. Findings of the study overall: CMV status of donors was not determined, possibly confounding expanded clonotype changes. Older age went with lower TCR beta diversity per million T cells, in a roughly linear way. Any conclusive comparison of naive versus antigen-experienced cells was prevented by using unsorted PBMCs.

Regarding this clonotype: Antigen unknown.

This CDR3 spans 18 amino acids. V is TRBV21-1 and J is TRBJ2-7; the table assigns TRBD1, which was not confirmed against the DNA. TRBV21-1 has pseudogene status. The receptor was derived from an elderly man in good health. Sequencing was performed on blood. The CDR3 DNA reads TGTGCCAGCCGACCGGGACAGGGCGCGCCGGGGGGACTCTACGAGCAGTACTTC. Translating gives CASRPGQGAPGGLYEQYF.